This TCR beta chain was retrieved from a study of early T cells in non-severe SARS-CoV-2 infection. Using its own MiXCR run on the 5' RACE reads, TCRdb lists one record per CDR3 protein. This sample carries tens of thousands of distinct CDR3 sequences, roughly 10% of them seen once, and the ten largest clones take more than 9.5%. Sequencing input: whole blood. This TCR derives from an adult who was a healthcare worker with PCR-confirmed SARS-CoV-2 infection or an uninfected control (not recorded which).

The CDR3 sequence is CSVVWSERNTEAFF. The CDR3 nucleotides are TGCAGCGTTGTTTGGTCGGAGAGAAACACTGAAGCTTTCTTT. The gene calls are TRBV29-1 and TRBJ1-1; D not resolved. Trimming took 4 bases from V and 2 from J, leaving 14 bases between them. Germline V gene sequence: CDR1 SQVTM, CDR2 ANQGSEA. The CDR3 extends over 14 amino acids.